This T cell receptor beta chain was documented in a study of shared clonotypes between healthy human individuals. This CDR3 contains 13 residues. From germline, CDR1 is MNHNS and CDR2 SASEGT. V was clipped by 6 bases and J by 4 bases; unmatched bases: 6. TCRdb's copy holds only in-frame clones and misses some; the assay was immunoSEQ multiplex PCR. The sample carries nearly 2 million clones, less than 95% recorded once. CD8 cells regarded as naive lacked CD45RO, were positively chosen for CCR7, and omitted terminally differentiated effector memory CD45RA+ cells. The clonotype comes from a man between 18 and 35 years old in good health. The J gene is TRBJ2-7, the V gene TRBV6-1; TRBD1 agrees at 7 bases. The material sequenced was naive CD8+ T cells sorted from blood. The CDR3 protein is CASSFGQAYEQYF. The CDR3 DNA sequence: TGTGCCAGCAGCTTCGGACAGGCATACGAGCAGTACTTC.